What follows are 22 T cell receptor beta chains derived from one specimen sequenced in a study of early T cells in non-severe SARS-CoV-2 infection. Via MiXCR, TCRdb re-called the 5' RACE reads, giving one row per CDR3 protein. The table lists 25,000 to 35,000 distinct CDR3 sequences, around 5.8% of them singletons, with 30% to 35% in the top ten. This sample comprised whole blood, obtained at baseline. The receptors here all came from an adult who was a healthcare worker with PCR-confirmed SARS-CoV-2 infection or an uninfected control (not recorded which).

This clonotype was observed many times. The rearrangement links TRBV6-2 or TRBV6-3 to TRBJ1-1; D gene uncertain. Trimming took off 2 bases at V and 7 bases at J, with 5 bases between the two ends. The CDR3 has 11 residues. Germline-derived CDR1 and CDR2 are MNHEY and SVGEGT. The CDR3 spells CASSYRGEAFF. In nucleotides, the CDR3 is TGTGCCAGCAGTTACCGGGGTGAAGCTTTCTTT.

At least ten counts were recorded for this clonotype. The CDR3, as DNA: TGTGCCAGCAGCAGACAGTCTATGAACACTGAAGCTTTCTTT. Translated: CASSRQSMNTEAFF. The chain links TRBV12-3 or TRBV12-4 to TRBJ1-1; maybe TRBD1 (5 bases). Between the trimmed V and J ends, which lost 6 bases and 0 bases, there was a span of 11 bases. The CDR3 loop spans 14 amino acids.

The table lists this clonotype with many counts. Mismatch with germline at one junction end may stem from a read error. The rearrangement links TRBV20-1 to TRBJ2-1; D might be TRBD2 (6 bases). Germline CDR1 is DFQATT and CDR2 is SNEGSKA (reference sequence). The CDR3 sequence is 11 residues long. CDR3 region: CSGVSYNEQFF. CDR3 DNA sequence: TGTAGCGGAGTCTCCTACAATGAGCAGTTCTTC.

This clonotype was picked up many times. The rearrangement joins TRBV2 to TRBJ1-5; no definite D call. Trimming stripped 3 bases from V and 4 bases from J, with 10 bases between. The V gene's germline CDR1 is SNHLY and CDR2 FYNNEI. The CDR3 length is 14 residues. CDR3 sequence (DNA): TGTGCCAGCAGTGAGGGTCTGAGGAATCAGCCCCAGCATTTT. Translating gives CASSEGLRNQPQHF.

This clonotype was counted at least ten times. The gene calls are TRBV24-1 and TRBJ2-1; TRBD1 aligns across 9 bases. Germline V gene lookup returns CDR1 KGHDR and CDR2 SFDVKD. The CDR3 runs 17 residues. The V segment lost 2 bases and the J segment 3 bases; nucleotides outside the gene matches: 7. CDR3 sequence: CATSDSRGQGFYNEQFF. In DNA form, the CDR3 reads TGTGCCACCAGTGATTCGCGGGGACAGGGCTTCTACAATGAGCAGTTCTTC.

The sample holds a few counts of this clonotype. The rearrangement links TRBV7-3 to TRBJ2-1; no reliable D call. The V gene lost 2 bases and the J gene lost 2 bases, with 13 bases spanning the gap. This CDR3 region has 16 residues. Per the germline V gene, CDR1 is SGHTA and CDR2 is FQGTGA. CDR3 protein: CASSLGEQSTYNEQFF. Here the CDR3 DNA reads TGTGCCAGCAGCTTAGGAGAGCAGTCCACCTACAATGAGCAGTTCTTC.

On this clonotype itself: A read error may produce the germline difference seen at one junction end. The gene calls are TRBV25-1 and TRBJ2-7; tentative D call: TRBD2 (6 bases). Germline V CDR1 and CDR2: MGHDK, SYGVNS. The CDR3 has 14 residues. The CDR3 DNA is TGTGTCAGCGAGCGGAGGCTAGCGCCGTACGAGCAGTACTTC. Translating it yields CVSERRLAPYEQYF.

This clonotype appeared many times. CDR3 loop: CASSPLPGGTGSREQYF. CDR3 nucleotide sequence: TGTGCCAGCTCACCACTCCCCGGAGGGACAGGATCGAGGGAGCAGTACTTC. The chain carries TRBV18 and TRBJ2-7, with 8 bases fitting TRBD1. This CDR3 is built from 17 residues. V shed 1 base and J 7 bases; nucleotides not matched to a gene: 15. Germline V gene sequence: CDR1 KGHSH, CDR2 LQKENI.

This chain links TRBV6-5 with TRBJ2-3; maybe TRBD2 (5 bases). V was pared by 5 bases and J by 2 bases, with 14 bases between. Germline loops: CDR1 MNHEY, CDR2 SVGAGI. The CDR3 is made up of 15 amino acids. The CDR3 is CASSPRGLTTDTQYF. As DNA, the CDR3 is TGTGCCAGCAGTCCCAGAGGACTGACCACAGATACGCAGTATTTT.

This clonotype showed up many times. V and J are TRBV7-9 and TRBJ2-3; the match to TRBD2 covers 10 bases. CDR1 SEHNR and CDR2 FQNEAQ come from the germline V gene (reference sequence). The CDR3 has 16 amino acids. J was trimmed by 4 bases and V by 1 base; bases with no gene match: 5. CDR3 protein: CASSLVSSGSSDTQYF. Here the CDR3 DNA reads TGTGCCAGCAGCTTAGTCTCTAGCGGGAGTTCAGATACGCAGTATTTT.

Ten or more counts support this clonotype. CDR3 nucleotide sequence: TGTGCCAGCGGTCGCTTGTTAGAGACCCAGTACTTC. Its translation is CASGRLLETQYF. The rearrangement joins TRBV2 to TRBJ2-5; D is unresolved. Per the germline V gene, CDR1 is SNHLY and CDR2 is FYNNEI. The CDR3 runs to 12 residues. V was cut by 8 bases and J by 4 bases, with 11 bases left in between.

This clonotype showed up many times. DNA of the CDR3: TGTGCCAGCAGGGCTGACAGCTACAATGAGCAGTTCTTC. It specifies CASRADSYNEQFF. The chain has TRBV2 and TRBJ2-1; D perhaps matches TRBD1 (5 bases). V was pared by 6 bases and J by 3 bases, with 9 bases between. Germline V gives CDR1 SNHLY, CDR2 FYNNEI. The CDR3 is made up of 13 amino acids. The full variable domain, completed using reference TRBV2 and TRBJ2-1, is EPEVTQTPSHQVTQMGQEVILRCVPISNHLYFYWYRQILGQKVEFLVSFYNNEISEKSEIFDDQFSVERPDGSNFTLKIRSTKLEDSAMYFCASRADSYNEQFFGPGTRLTVL.

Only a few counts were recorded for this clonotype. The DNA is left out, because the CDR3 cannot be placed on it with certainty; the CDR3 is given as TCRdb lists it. The CDR3 loop reads CASSSSGLARTDTQYF. This chain uses TRBV12-3 or TRBV12-4 with TRBJ2-3; the tabulated D call, TRBD2, remains unverified against the DNA. The CDR3 sequence runs 16 residues, both termini included.

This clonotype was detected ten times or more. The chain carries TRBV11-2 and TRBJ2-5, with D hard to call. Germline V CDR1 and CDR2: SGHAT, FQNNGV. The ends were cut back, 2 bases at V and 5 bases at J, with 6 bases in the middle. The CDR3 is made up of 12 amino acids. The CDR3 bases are TGTGCCAGCAGCTTACAAGGGGAGACCCAGTACTTC. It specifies CASSLQGETQYF.

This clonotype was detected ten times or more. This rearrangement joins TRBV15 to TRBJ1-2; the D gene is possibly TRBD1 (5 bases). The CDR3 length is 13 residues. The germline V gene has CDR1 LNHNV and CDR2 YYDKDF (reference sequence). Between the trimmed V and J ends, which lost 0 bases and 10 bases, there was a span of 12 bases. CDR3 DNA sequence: TGTGCCACCAGCAGAGATCAGGGTTCAGACTACACCTTC. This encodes CATSRDQGSDYTF.

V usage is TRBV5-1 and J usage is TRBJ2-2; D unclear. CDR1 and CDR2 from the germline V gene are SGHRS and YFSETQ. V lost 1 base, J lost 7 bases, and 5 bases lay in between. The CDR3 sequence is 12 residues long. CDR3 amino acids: CASSLNYGELFF. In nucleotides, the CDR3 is TGCGCCAGCAGCTTGAATTACGGGGAGCTGTTTTTT.

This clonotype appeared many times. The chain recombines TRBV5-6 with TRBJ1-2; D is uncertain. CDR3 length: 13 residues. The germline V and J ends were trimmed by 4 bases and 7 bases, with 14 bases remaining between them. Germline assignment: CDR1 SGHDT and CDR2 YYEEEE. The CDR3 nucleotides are TGTGCCAGCAGCCCCCCAGGAGTGGGTGGCTACACCTTC. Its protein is CASSPPGVGGYTF.

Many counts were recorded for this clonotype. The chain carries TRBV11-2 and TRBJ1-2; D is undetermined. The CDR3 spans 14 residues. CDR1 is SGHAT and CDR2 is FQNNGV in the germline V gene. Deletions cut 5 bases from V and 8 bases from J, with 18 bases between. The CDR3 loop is CASSPGVGRAGYTF. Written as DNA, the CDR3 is TGTGCCAGCAGCCCGGGAGTCGGCCGGGCCGGCTACACCTTC.

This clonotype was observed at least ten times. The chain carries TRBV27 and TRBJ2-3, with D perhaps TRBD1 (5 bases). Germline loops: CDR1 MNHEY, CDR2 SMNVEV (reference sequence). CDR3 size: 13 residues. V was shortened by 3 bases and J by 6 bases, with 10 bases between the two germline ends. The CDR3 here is CASSLQGSDTQYF. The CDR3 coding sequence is TGTGCCAGCAGTTTGCAGGGCTCGGATACGCAGTATTTT.

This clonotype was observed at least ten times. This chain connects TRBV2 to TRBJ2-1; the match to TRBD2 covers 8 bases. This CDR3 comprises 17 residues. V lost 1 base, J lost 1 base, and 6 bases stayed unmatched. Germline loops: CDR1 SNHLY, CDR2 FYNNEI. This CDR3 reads CASSEGKASGSYNEQFF. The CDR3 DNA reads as TGTGCCAGCAGTGAAGGTAAAGCTAGCGGGTCCTACAATGAGCAGTTCTTC.

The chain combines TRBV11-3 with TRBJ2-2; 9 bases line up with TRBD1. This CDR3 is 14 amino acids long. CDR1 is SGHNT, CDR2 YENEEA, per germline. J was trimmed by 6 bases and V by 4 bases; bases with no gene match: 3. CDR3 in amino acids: CASSSRQGAGELFF. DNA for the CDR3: TGTGCCAGCAGCTCGCGACAGGGGGCCGGGGAGCTGTTTTTT.

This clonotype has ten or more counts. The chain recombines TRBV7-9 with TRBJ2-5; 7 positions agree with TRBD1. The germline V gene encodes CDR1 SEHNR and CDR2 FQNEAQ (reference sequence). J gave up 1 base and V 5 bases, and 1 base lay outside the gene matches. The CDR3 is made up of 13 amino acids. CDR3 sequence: CASSGQAQETQYF. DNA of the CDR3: TGTGCCAGCAGCGGACAGGCCCAAGAGACCCAGTACTTC.